Given below is one TCR beta chain in context. The sample comes from a study of blood T cell repertoires in COVID-19. Across the study: The United States, Italy and Spain supplied acute and convalescent COVID-19 samples. The cDNA or gDNA used as material had been derived from T cells, B-cell-depleted T cells, or PBMCs.

In the original processing: Estimation of nucleated cell counts relied on the amplification of reference gene primers. Sequencing was performed with immunoSEQ multiplex PCR; in TCRdb, only in-frame clones are kept and a portion is missing. That table supplies the V and J calls and clone size; D and trimming were determined from the DNA. This table holds approximately 57,000 clones, about four fifths found once. Looked up from germline, CDR1 is MNHEY and CDR2 is SMNVEV (reference sequence). Trimming stripped 5 bases from V and 1 base from J, with 13 bases between. This CDR3 has 15 amino acids. The V call is TRBV27, the J call TRBJ2-3, with D possibly matching TRBD2 (7 bases). This TCR was recovered from a woman over 75 with acute or convalescent COVID-19. The specimen sequenced was peripheral blood. CDR3 sequence: CASSTAGAGTDTQYF. CDR3 DNA: TGTGCCAGCAGTACTGCGGGGGCCGGCACAGATACGCAGTATTTT.